The sequence of this T cell receptor beta chain was determined in a study of OX40 agonist ivuxolimab in advanced cancers. Background on the study: Dose-escalation patients' cancers were hepatocellular carcinoma, melanoma, renal cell or head and neck cancer. General observations from the study: CD4+ and CD8+ T cells in blood underwent clonal expansion by week 6 at 0.1 to 3.0 mg/kg. In the expanded peripheral T cells, antigen specificity was never determined. Normalized expansion of T-cell clones was also low for some nonresponders.

CDR1 is SGHAT and CDR2 is FQNNGV in the germline V gene. The CDR3 sequence is 15 residues long. Trimming cost V 1 base and J 1 base, with 10 bases left between them. With respect to this clone: Its antigen is as yet unknown.

This table comes from immunoSEQ multiplex PCR, and its TCRdb copy is limited to in-frame clones, with some not included. The sample contains 50,000 to 65,000 clones, 80% to 95% of which appear only once. The sequenced sample was CD4+ or CD8+ T cells sorted from blood, obtained in a trial of the OX40 agonist ivuxolimab. The chain carries TRBV11-2 and TRBJ1-1, with D hard to call. The clonotype originates from an adult with an advanced solid tumor such as melanoma, head and neck, liver or kidney cancer. The CDR3 DNA follows: TGTGCCAGCAGCTTAGGTGCAGCTACGAACACTGAAGCTTTCTTT. Residues: CASSLGAATNTEAFF.